This T cell receptor beta chain was sequenced during a study of blood T cell repertoires in COVID-19. Study-wide background: Sources were T cells, B-cell-depleted T cells, or PBMCs; the material itself was cDNA or gDNA.

Per the original data handling: It was from reference gene primer amplification that nucleated cell counts were estimated. Sequenced by immunoSEQ multiplex PCR; TCRdb stores in-frame clones only, minus some. The V and J calls and the clone size are those of that table, but D and trimming were determined from the DNA. The sample yields roughly 100,000 clones, over 75% seen once. Germline V gene data show CDR1 as PRHDT and CDR2 as FYEKMQ (reference sequence). V was clipped by 7 bases and J by 9 bases; unmatched bases: 8. The CDR3 loop spans 14 amino acids. This clone was recorded once. The rearrangement uses TRBV13 and TRBJ2-1; 11 nucleotides match TRBD2. The receptor's source is a man between 45 and 60 years old with acute or convalescent COVID-19. Sequences were obtained from peripheral blood. The CDR3 loop is CASNRLAGSPEQFF. CDR3 coding DNA: TGTGCCAGCAACCGACTAGCGGGAAGTCCTGAGCAGTTCTTC.